The T cell receptor beta chain under discussion was sequenced for a study of neoadjuvant nivolumab and ipilimumab in lung cancer. Details on this clone: Antigen: not known.

Study observations and caveats: TCR richness and clonality were higher in tumors than adjacent uninvolved lung.

TCRdb keeps only in-frame clones here, not all; method: immunoSEQ multiplex PCR. In the table there are about 8,000 clones, about nine tenths of which are singletons. Germline CDR1 and CDR2: MNHNY and SVGAGI (reference sequence). There are 13 residues in the CDR3. Trimming took off 0 bases at V and 2 bases at J, with 3 bases between the two ends. The chain couples TRBV6-6 to TRBJ2-3; D remains unclear. The sample in question was tumor tissue, obtained after neoadjuvant nivolumab, alone or with ipilimumab, at or shortly before surgery. The receptor's source is an adult with non-small cell lung cancer. Some clones in this sample may be carry-over from other donors' samples. The CDR3 here is CASSYSFTDTQYF. The CDR3 DNA reads as TGTGCCAGCAGTTACTCCTTCACAGATACGCAGTATTTT.